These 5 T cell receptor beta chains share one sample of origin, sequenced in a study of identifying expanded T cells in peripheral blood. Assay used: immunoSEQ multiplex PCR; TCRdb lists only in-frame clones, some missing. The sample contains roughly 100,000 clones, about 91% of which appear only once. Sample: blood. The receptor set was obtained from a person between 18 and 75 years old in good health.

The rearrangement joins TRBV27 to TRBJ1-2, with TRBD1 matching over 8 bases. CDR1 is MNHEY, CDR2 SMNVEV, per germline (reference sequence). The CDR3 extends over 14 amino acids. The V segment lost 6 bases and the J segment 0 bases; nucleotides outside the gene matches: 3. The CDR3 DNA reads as TGTGCCAGCAGGACAGGGGAAACTAACTATGGCTACACCTTC. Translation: CASRTGETNYGYTF.

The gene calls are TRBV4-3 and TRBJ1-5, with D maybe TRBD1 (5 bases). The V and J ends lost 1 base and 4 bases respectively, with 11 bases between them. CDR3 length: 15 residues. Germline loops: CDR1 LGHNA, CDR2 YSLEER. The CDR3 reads CASSQVPGGNQPQHF. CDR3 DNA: TGCGCCAGCAGCCAAGTGCCGGGGGGAAATCAGCCCCAGCATTTT.

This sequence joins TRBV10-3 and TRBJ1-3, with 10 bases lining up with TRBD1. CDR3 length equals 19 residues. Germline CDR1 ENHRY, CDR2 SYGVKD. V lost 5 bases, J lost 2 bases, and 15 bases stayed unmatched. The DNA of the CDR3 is TGTGCCATCAGTAACACTAACCGGGACAGGGGTAGGACTGGAAACACCATATATTTT. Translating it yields CAISNTNRDRGRTGNTIYF.

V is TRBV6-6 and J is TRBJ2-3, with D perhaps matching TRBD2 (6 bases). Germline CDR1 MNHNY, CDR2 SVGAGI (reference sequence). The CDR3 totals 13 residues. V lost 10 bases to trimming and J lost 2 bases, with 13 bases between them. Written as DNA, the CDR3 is TGTGCCACCCAACGGGAGATCACAGATACGCAGTATTTT. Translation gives CATQREITDTQYF.

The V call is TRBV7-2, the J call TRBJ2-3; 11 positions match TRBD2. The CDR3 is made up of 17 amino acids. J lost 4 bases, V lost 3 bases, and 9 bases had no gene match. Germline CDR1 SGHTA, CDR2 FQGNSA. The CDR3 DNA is TGTGCCAGCAGCTTCCTATCTAGCGGGGGGCGGTCAGATACGCAGTATTTT. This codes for CASSFLSSGGRSDTQYF.